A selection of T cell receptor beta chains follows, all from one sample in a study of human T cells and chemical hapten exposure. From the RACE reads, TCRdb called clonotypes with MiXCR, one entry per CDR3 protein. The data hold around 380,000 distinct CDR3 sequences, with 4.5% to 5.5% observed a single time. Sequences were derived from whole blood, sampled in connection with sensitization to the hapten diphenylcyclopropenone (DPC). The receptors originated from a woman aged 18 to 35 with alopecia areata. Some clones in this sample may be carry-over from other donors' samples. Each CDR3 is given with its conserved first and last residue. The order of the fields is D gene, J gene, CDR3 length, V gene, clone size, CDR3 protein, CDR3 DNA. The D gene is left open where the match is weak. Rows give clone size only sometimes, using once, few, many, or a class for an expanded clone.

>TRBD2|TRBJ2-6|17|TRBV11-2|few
CASSWGLEVNGANVLTF
TGTGCCAGCAGCTGGGGACTAGAGGTTAATGGGGCCAACGTCCTGACTTTC
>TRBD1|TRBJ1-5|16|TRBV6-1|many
CASSGQGQGGDQPQHF
TGTGCCAGCAGTGGTCAAGGACAGGGGGGAGATCAGCCCCAGCATTTT
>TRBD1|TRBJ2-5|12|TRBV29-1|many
CSVTGAEETQYF
TGCAGCGTCACAGGGGCCGAAGAGACCCAGTACTTC
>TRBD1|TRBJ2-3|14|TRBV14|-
CASSQGQGADTQYF
TGTGCCAGCAGCCAGGGCCAGGGGGCAGATACGCAGTATTTT
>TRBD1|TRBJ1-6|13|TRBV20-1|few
CSAHRGDNSPLHF
TGCAGTGCTCACAGGGGAGATAATTCACCCCTCCACTTT
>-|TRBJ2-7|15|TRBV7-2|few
CASSLRPLTPYEQYF
TGTGCCAGCAGCTTACGACCCCTGACACCCTACGAGCAGTACTTC
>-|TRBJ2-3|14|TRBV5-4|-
CASSLLVNTDTQYF
TGTGCCAGCAGCTTGTTGGTGAACACAGATACGCAGTATTTT
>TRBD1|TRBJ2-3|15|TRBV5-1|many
CASSTGQGAGYTQYF
TGCGCCAGCAGCACCGGACAGGGGGCCGGGTATACGCAGTATTTT
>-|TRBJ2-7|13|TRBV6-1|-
CASSETRDYEQYF
TGTGCCAGCAGTGAAACCAGGGACTACGAGCAGTACTTC
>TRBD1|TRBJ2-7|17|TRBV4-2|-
CASSQDRAGTVMYEQYF
TGTGCCAGCAGCCAAGATCGCGCCGGGACAGTCATGTACGAGCAGTACTTC
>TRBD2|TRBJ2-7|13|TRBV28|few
CASVSGGVYEQYF
TGTGCCAGCGTCAGCGGGGGGGTATACGAGCAGTACTTC
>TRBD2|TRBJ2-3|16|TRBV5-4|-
CASRNSGGASTDTQYF
TGTGCCAGCAGGAATAGCGGGGGGGCCTCGACAGATACGCAGTATTTT
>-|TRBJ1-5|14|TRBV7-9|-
CASSADSLNQPQHF
TGTGCCAGCAGCGCGGACAGTCTCAATCAGCCCCAGCATTTT
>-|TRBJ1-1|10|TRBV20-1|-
CSASLGGAFF
TGCAGTGCTAGTTTGGGGGGAGCTTTCTTT
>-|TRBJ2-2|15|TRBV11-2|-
CASSYLRAGTGELFF
TGTGCCAGCAGCTATCTGAGGGCCGGCACCGGGGAGCTGTTTTTT
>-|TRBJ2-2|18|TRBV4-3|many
CASSQVRYGLKNTGELFF
TGCGCCAGCAGCCAAGTGAGGTATGGACTCAAGAACACCGGGGAGCTGTTTTTT
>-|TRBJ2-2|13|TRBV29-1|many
CSVRRQFTGELFF
TGCAGCGTCAGAAGACAATTCACCGGGGAGCTGTTTTTT
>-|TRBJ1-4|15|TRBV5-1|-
CASSFIPGQREKLFF
TGCGCCAGCAGCTTCATCCCGGGGCAACGAGAAAAACTGTTTTTT
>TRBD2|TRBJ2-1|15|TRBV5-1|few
CASSSLLAGDNEQFF
TGCGCCAGCAGCTCGCTACTAGCGGGGGACAATGAGCAGTTCTTC
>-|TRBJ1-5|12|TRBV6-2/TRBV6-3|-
CASSYGGASQHF
TGTGCCAGCAGTTACGGGGGGGCCTCCCAGCATTTT
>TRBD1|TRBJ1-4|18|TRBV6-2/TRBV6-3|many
CASRTDRMSGLRDEKLFF
TGTGCCAGCCGGACGGACAGGATGTCAGGGTTGAGAGATGAAAAACTGTTTTTT
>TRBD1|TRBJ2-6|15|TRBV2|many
CASVTGDAGANVLTF
TGTGCCAGCGTGACAGGGGATGCTGGGGCCAACGTCCTGACTTTC
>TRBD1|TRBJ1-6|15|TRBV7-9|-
CASSLGGQGLSPLHF
TGTGCCAGCAGCTTAGGGGGACAGGGGCTCTCACCCCTCCACTTT
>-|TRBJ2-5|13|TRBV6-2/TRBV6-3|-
CASSPVAQETQYF
TGTGCCAGCAGCCCCGTGGCCCAAGAGACCCAGTACTTC
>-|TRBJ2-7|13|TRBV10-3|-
CAIGREQGYEQYF
TGTGCCATCGGCCGCGAACAGGGATACGAGCAGTACTTC
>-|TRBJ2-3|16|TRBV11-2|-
CASSLLTGEGTDTQYF
TGTGCCAGCAGCTTATTGACCGGGGAAGGAACAGATACGCAGTATTTT
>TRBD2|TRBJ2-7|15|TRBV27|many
CASSRTREALYEQYF
TGTGCCAGCAGTCGAACCCGGGAGGCTCTCTACGAGCAGTACTTC
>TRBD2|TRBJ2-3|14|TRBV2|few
CASGAGGGTDTQYF
TGTGCCAGCGGAGCGGGGGGGGGGACAGATACGCAGTATTTT
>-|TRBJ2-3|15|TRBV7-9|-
CASSMGLRRTDTQYF
TGTGCCAGCAGCATGGGACTGCGGAGGACAGATACGCAGTATTTT
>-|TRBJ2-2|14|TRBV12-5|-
CASGLGVGTGELFF
TGTGCTAGTGGTTTAGGGGTGGGCACCGGGGAGCTGTTTTTT
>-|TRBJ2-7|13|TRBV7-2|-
CASSSSGRDEQYF
TGTGCCAGCAGCTCGAGCGGCAGGGACGAGCAGTACTTC
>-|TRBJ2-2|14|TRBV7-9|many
CASSFYLDTGELFF
TGTGCCAGCAGCTTTTACCTCGACACCGGGGAGCTGTTTTTT
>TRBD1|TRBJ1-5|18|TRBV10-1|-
CASSKDRGNCNDNQPQHF
TGCGCCAGTTCAAAAGACAGGGGGAATTGTAATGACAATCAGCCCCAGCATTTT
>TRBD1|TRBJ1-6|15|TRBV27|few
CASRGRDRKLSPLHF
TGTGCCAGCAGGGGCCGGGACAGGAAACTTTCACCCCTCCACTTT
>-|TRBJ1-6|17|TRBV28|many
CASSLSVWETNNSPLHF
TGTGCCAGCAGTTTATCTGTATGGGAAACCAATAATTCACCCCTCCACTTT
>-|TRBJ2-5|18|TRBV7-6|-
CASSPGAISGAGGETQYF
TGTGCCAGCAGCCCCGGGGCAATTTCAGGGGCCGGAGGAGAGACCCAGTACTTC
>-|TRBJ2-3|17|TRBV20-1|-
CSARDSGTHSSTDTQYF
TGCAGTGCTAGAGATTCCGGGACACACTCCAGCACAGATACGCAGTATTTT
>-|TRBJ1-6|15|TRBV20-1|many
CSAKSPLPVNSPLHF
TGCAGTGCGAAAAGCCCCCTCCCTGTCAATTCACCCCTCCACTTT